The rows below give T cell receptor beta chains drawn from one sample of a study of blood T cell repertoires in COVID-19. Only in-frame clones appear in the TCRdb table, and some are missing; sequencing was by immunoSEQ multiplex PCR. The sample holds around 23,000 clones, approximately 92% seen once. Sequenced input: peripheral blood. The source is a human donor in a cohort sampled during active COVID-19. CDR3s include the opening cysteine and the closing phenylalanine or tryptophan. The D gene is left open where the match is weak.

V gene: TRBV4-1; D gene: TRBD1; CDR3 length: 15; J gene: TRBJ2-7; CDR3 protein: CASSQGQGWVNEQYF; CDR3 DNA: TGCGCCAGCAGCCAAGGACAGGGTTGGGTCAACGAGCAGTACTTC
V gene: TRBV11-2; D gene: TRBD2; CDR3 length: 15; J gene: TRBJ2-1; CDR3 protein: CASSLGSGGAILQFF; CDR3 DNA: TGTGCCAGCAGCTTAGGTAGCGGGGGGGCTATTCTGCAGTTCTTC
V gene: TRBV2; D gene: .; CDR3 length: 15; J gene: TRBJ1-1; CDR3 protein: CASSAGMGGTTEAFF; CDR3 DNA: TGTGCCAGCAGTGCAGGAATGGGGGGGACCACTGAAGCTTTCTTT
V gene: TRBV12-3/TRBV12-4; D gene: .; CDR3 length: 13; J gene: TRBJ1-5; CDR3 protein: CASSFDRDQPQHF; CDR3 DNA: TGTGCCAGCAGTTTTGATCGGGATCAGCCCCAGCATTTT
V gene: TRBV5-5; D gene: .; CDR3 length: 15; J gene: TRBJ2-1; CDR3 protein: CASSPGAGPYNEQFF; CDR3 DNA: TGTGCCAGCAGCCCTGGGGCAGGGCCCTACAATGAGCAGTTCTTC
V gene: TRBV3-1/TRBV3-2; D gene: TRBD1; CDR3 length: 16; J gene: TRBJ1-3; CDR3 protein: CASSPTGATSGNTIYF; CDR3 DNA: TGTGCCAGCAGCCCGACAGGGGCCACCTCTGGAAACACCATATATTTT
V gene: TRBV4-2; D gene: TRBD2; CDR3 length: 16; J gene: TRBJ2-7; CDR3 protein: CASSQLSGANSYEQYF; CDR3 DNA: TGTGCCAGCAGCCAACTCAGCGGGGCAAACTCCTACGAGCAGTACTTC
V gene: TRBV19; D gene: .; CDR3 length: 13; J gene: TRBJ1-1; CDR3 protein: CASSIGQGFEAFF; CDR3 DNA: TGTGCCAGTAGTATCGGGCAGGGGTTCGAGGCTTTCTTT
V gene: TRBV3-1/TRBV3-2; D gene: TRBD2; CDR3 length: 16; J gene: TRBJ2-5; CDR3 protein: CASSQGSLAGVETQYF; CDR3 DNA: TGTGCCAGCAGCCAAGGTTCGCTAGCGGGGGTAGAGACCCAGTACTTC
V gene: TRBV3-1/TRBV3-2; D gene: .; CDR3 length: 12; J gene: TRBJ2-3; CDR3 protein: CASSQVSDTQYF; CDR3 DNA: TGTGCCAGCAGCCAAGTCTCGGATACGCAGTATTTT